These 22 T cell receptor beta chains share one sample of origin, sequenced in a study of patients and donors after allogeneic stem cell transplantation. TCRdb re-called the RT-PCR reads with MiXCR, one entry per CDR3 protein. The sample yields roughly 940,000 distinct CDR3 sequences, approximately 19% seen once. The sequenced sample was blood, either unsorted or a sorted T cell fraction (not recorded which). These receptors were obtained from a human donor who was either an allogeneic HSCT recipient or a stem cell or donor lymphocyte infusion donor (not recorded which). It is not recorded whose cells these are; they may come from a transplant donor.

This clonotype was seen only a few times. The genes are TRBV10-3 and TRBJ1-1; tentatively, D is TRBD1 (5 bases). Trimming took 7 bases from V and 3 from J, leaving 12 bases between them. This CDR3 region has 13 residues. CDR1 ENHRY and CDR2 SYGVKD come from the germline V gene. The CDR3 coding sequence is TGTGCCATCAACCCGGGGCCCGACACTGAAGCTTTCTTT. It encodes CAINPGPDTEAFF.

The chain carries TRBV5-8 and TRBJ1-2; D uncertain. Germline CDR1 reads SGHTS; CDR2 reads YDEGEE. The V end lost 4 bases, the J end lost 4 bases, and 11 bases lay between the germline ends. This CDR3 is built from 13 residues. CDR3 nucleotide sequence: TGTGCCAGCAGCCCCGATTCGTTCTATGGCTACACCTTC. Amino acid sequence: CASSPDSFYGYTF.

Only a few counts were recorded for this clonotype. This sequence joins TRBV10-2 and TRBJ2-2, with D perhaps matching TRBD1 (5 bases). Germline CDR1 and CDR2: WSHSY and SAAADI. V shed 3 bases and J shed 3 bases, with 8 bases lying between them. This CDR3 is 14 amino acids long. The CDR3 DNA is TGCGCCAGCAGTGACCCGACAGACACCGGGGAGCTGTTTTTT. Encoded protein: CASSDPTDTGELFF.

The chain recombines TRBV6-1 with TRBJ2-1; TRBD1 or TRBD2 may be the D gene (5 bases each). This CDR3 is 15 amino acids long. Germline CDR1 reads MNHNS; CDR2 reads SASEGT. Trimming took 7 bases from V and 0 from J, leaving 13 bases between them. CDR3 region: CASTGAANSYNEQFF. Here the CDR3 DNA reads TGTGCCAGCACCGGGGCGGCCAACTCCTACAATGAGCAGTTCTTC.

This clonotype was picked up a small number of times. The chain links TRBV6-1 to TRBJ2-1; 8 nucleotides line up with TRBD2. With V trimmed by 4 bases and J by 9 bases, 8 bases remained unmatched. CDR3 length: 14 residues. Germline V CDR1 and CDR2: MNHNS, SASEGT. CDR3 region: CASSVDGGVGEQFF. The CDR3, as DNA: TGTGCCAGCAGTGTAGACGGGGGGGTCGGTGAGCAGTTCTTC.

The chain combines TRBV18 with TRBJ2-3, with 9 bases aligning to TRBD1. Germline CDR1 and CDR2: KGHSH and LQKENI. V lost 2 bases to trimming and J lost 2 bases; unmatched junction nucleotides: 2. The CDR3 contains 15 residues. The CDR3 DNA reads TGTGCCAGCTCACCAAGGGACAGGGACACAGATACGCAGTATTTT. It translates to CASSPRDRDTDTQYF.

In this sample, this clonotype turned up many times. This chain uses TRBV4-1 with TRBJ2-2, with 12 bases lining up with TRBD1. With 4 bases clipped from V and 1 base from J, the junction kept 13 bases outside the gene matches. Germline-derived CDR1 and CDR2 are MGHRA and YSYEKL. CDR3 size: 20 residues. The CDR3 here is CASSRKSGGQGAVNTGELFF. The CDR3 DNA sequence: TGCGCCAGCAGCCGGAAGAGTGGGGGACAGGGGGCCGTGAACACCGGGGAGCTGTTTTTT.

CDR3: CASSIGQRTEAFF. The CDR3 bases are TGTGCCAGCAGCATCGGACAGAGGACTGAAGCTTTCTTT. This sequence joins TRBV9 and TRBJ1-1; perhaps TRBD1 as D (6 bases). Germline CDR1 reads SGDLS; CDR2 reads YYNGEE. CDR3 length: 13 amino acids. V lost 4 bases and J 5 bases, leaving 12 bases between the germline ends.

The CDR3 sequence is CASSFVRDYTDTQYF. Written as DNA, the CDR3 is TGCGCCAGCAGCTTTGTGAGGGACTACACAGATACGCAGTATTTT. The chain uses TRBV5-1 and TRBJ2-3; 7 bases match TRBD2. CDR3 length: 15 amino acids. Germline CDR1 and CDR2: SGHRS and YFSETQ. The V and J ends lost 2 bases and 2 bases, in that order; junction bases with no gene match: 5.

The sample holds a few counts of this clonotype. This chain joins TRBV12-3 or TRBV12-4 and TRBJ2-5; D not resolved. This CDR3 has 13 residues. The V and J ends lost 3 bases and 2 bases respectively, with 7 bases between them. CDR3 region: CASSFKGQETQYF. DNA for the CDR3: TGTGCCAGCAGTTTTAAAGGACAAGAGACCCAGTACTTC.

This clonotype occurred a few times. The chain carries TRBV4-3 and TRBJ2-3, with TRBD2 matching over 9 bases. The CDR3 contains 14 residues. Germline CDR1 reads LGHNA; CDR2 reads YSLEER. J was trimmed by 5 bases and V by 5 bases; bases with no gene match: 5. CDR3 bases: TGCGCCAGCAGCAAGCGGGGGGTGGTAGATACGCAGTATTTT. This gives the protein CASSKRGVVDTQYF.

The CDR3 protein is CASSLLGGAGNTEAFF. The CDR3 nucleotides read TGTGCCAGCAGCTTATTAGGGGGCGCCGGGAACACTGAAGCTTTCTTT. The chain couples TRBV7-3 to TRBJ1-1; 7 nucleotides line up with TRBD1. The CDR3 is made up of 16 amino acids. The J segment lost 1 base and the V segment lost 2 bases, leaving 7 bases of the junction unmatched. Germline CDR1 is SGHTA and CDR2 is FQGTGA.

This clonotype was seen a handful of times. J is TRBJ2-1 and V is TRBV29-1; D is uncertain. This CDR3 region has 11 residues. V lost 3 bases, J lost 5 bases, and 5 bases lay in between. CDR1 and CDR2 (germline): SQVTM, ANQGSEA. CDR3 sequence reads: CSVDTNNEQFF. The CDR3 nucleotides read TGCAGCGTTGATACTAACAATGAGCAGTTCTTC.

This clonotype was detected a few times. The chain carries TRBV6-5 and TRBJ2-7; D gene uncertain. The V gene's germline CDR1 is MNHEY and CDR2 SVGAGI. The CDR3 spans 11 residues. Trimming stripped 6 bases from V and 6 bases from J, with 9 bases between. This CDR3 is CASRSPSEQYF. As DNA, the CDR3 is TGTGCCAGCAGAAGCCCTTCCGAGCAGTACTTC.

This clonotype was recorded a few times. The rearrangement links TRBV27 to TRBJ2-1; a possible D gene is TRBD1 (6 bases). V lost 0 bases and J 0 bases, leaving 9 bases between the germline ends. Germline V gene data show CDR1 as MNHEY and CDR2 as SMNVEV (reference sequence). The CDR3 runs to 16 residues. The CDR3 DNA follows: TGTGCCAGCAGTTTATCGGGGGACAACTCCTACAATGAGCAGTTCTTC. Translating gives CASSLSGDNSYNEQFF.

Only a few counts were recorded for this clonotype. The J gene is TRBJ2-1, the V gene TRBV20-1; 7 nucleotides align to TRBD2. J gave up 4 bases and V 3 bases, and 12 bases lay outside the gene matches. Per the germline V gene, CDR1 is DFQATT and CDR2 is SNEGSKA (reference sequence). The CDR3 sequence is 16 residues long. CDR3 coding DNA: TGCAGTGCTAGGGCCGGACAACGGGAGGCTTACAATGAGCAGTTCTTC. It specifies CSARAGQREAYNEQFF.

V gene TRBV7-3 combines with J gene TRBJ2-3, with TRBD2 identical over 8 bases. The CDR3 loop spans 14 amino acids. Germline V gives CDR1 SGHTA, CDR2 FQGTGA. The V segment lost 5 bases and the J segment 8 bases; nucleotides outside the gene matches: 9. CDR3 sequence: CASSPRGSGGTQYF. The CDR3 nucleotides are TGTGCCAGCAGCCCCCGTGGAAGCGGGGGTACGCAGTATTTT.

Many counts were recorded for this clonotype. The gene calls are TRBV10-3 and TRBJ2-3; 7 bases match TRBD2. The V gene end was trimmed by 4 bases and the J gene end by 3 bases; junction bases not matched to a gene: 7. Germline CDR1 reads ENHRY; CDR2 reads SYGVKD. The CDR3 extends over 15 amino acids. The CDR3 sequence: CAISAREGRTDTQYF. CDR3 nucleotide sequence: TGTGCCATCAGTGCGAGGGAGGGGCGAACAGATACGCAGTATTTT.

This clonotype was recorded at least ten times. The chain couples TRBV7-9 to TRBJ2-3; the D gene is possibly TRBD1 (6 bases). V lost 0 bases to trimming and J lost 1 base, with 8 bases between them. CDR3 size: 15 residues. The germline V gene has CDR1 SEHNR and CDR2 FQNEAQ (reference sequence). The CDR3 loop reads CASSLAQGGTDTQYF. CDR3 in DNA: TGTGCCAGCAGCTTAGCACAGGGAGGCACAGATACGCAGTATTTT.

This clonotype was recorded a few times. V and J are TRBV5-4 and TRBJ2-7; D is perhaps TRBD1 (5 bases). V was pared by 3 bases and J by 2 bases, with 12 bases between. The V gene's germline CDR1 is SGHNT and CDR2 YYREEE (reference sequence). The CDR3 runs 14 residues. CDR3 nucleotides: TGTGCCAGCAGCTCCGTCTCAGGGACCTACGAGCAGTACTTC. It yields the protein CASSSVSGTYEQYF.

The rearrangement links TRBV20-1 to TRBJ1-1; D perhaps matches TRBD1 (5 bases). The CDR3 consists of 13 residues. Germline lookup yields CDR1 DFQATT and CDR2 SNEGSKA (reference sequence). V was trimmed by 7 bases and J by 1 base, leaving 13 bases between them. The CDR3 is CSVPTVRNTEAFF. In nucleotides, the CDR3 is TGCAGTGTTCCGACAGTGAGGAACACTGAAGCTTTCTTT.

The table lists this clonotype with a few counts. The V gene is TRBV9, the J gene TRBJ2-3; D call uncertain. Germline CDR1 is SGDLS and CDR2 is YYNGEE. Deletions cut 3 bases from V and 4 bases from J, with 12 bases between. This CDR3 has 14 amino acids. CDR3 DNA: TGTGCCAGCAGCGCGAACCCGGTCGCAGATACGCAGTATTTT. It is translated as CASSANPVADTQYF.